This TCR beta chain was documented in a study of regulatory T cells in long-lasting Graves disease. With 2 bases clipped from V and 5 bases from J, the junction kept 2 bases outside the gene matches. The length of the CDR3 is 14 residues. Per the germline V gene, CDR1 is SGHRS and CDR2 is YFSETQ. Time point meaning: persistent/refractory GD, antithyroid drugs over 5 years with positive TRAb. From PBMCs, RNA was extracted and then used to make the TCR library. Through Arm-PCR of CDR3 regions and iRepertoire HTBI primers, TCR beta libraries were built. TCRdb reanalysed the multiplex PCR reads using MiXCR and keeps one entry per CDR3 protein. The sample has hundreds of thousands of distinct CDR3 sequences, approximately 22% seen once. Details on this clonotype: Antigen specificity is unknown.

Study outcomes and limitations: Persistent cases favored TRBV28, TRBJ1-2 and TRBJ2-5. Relative to new patients (966), persistent patients exhibited greater sharing of public clonotypes (around 2,800).

Sequencing was performed on peripheral blood mononuclear cells (PBMCs), taken when the disease was refractory, from a patient treated with antithyroid drugs. This receptor was obtained from a female donor with Graves disease. The chain combines TRBV5-1 with TRBJ2-3; 10 nucleotides match TRBD2. The DNA for the CDR3 is TGCGCCAGCAGCTTACGACTAGCGGGAGATACGCAGTATTTT. It yields the protein CASSLRLAGDTQYF.